The 16 T cell receptor beta chains reported below all come from one sample, sequenced in a study of Graves' ophthalmopathy and Graves' hyperthyroidism. The sequenced template was RNA, covering the TCR beta CDR3 region. Amplification began with first-round RT-PCR using HTBI primers, then second-round multiplex PCR was performed. TCRdb redid the calling of the multiplex PCR reads with MiXCR, one entry per CDR3 protein. The table lists about 220,000 distinct CDR3 sequences, about 22% of them singletons. Source material: peripheral blood. These receptors were taken from a woman in her 50s with Graves' ophthalmopathy.

Notes on this clonotype: The junction departs from the called germline gene at one end, perhaps through a read error. The chain combines TRBV10-3 with TRBJ2-5; the match to TRBD2 covers 7 bases. Germline lookup yields CDR1 ENHRY and CDR2 SYGVKD. This CDR3 contains 15 residues. The CDR3 sequence: CASSLGEGLGETQYF. The CDR3 DNA follows: TGTGCCAGCAGTTTGGGGGAGGGGCTAGGGGAGACCCAGTACTTC.

This clonotype was observed many times. The gene calls are TRBV19 and TRBJ2-7; TRBD2 is a possible D gene (5 bases). Per the germline V gene, CDR1 is LNHDA and CDR2 is SQIVND (reference sequence). The V end was cut by 7 bases, the J end by 1 base, with 14 bases between. The CDR3 has 14 amino acids. The chain's CDR3 is CASTVSGSSYEQYF. The CDR3 DNA follows: TGTGCCAGTACCGTCAGCGGATCTTCCTACGAGCAGTACTTC.

This clonotype was seen a single time. A much larger clone lies a single base off, so this may be a read error. The chain is built from TRBV12-3 or TRBV12-4 and TRBJ2-5, with D tentatively TRBD2 (5 bases). This CDR3 is 13 amino acids long. The CDR3 nucleotides are TGTGCCAACAGTTCGGGGTTACAGTCGACCCAGTACTTC. This encodes CANSSGLQSTQYF.

Many counts were recorded for this clonotype. The gene calls are TRBV28 and TRBJ1-2, with D perhaps TRBD1 (5 bases). The germline CDR1 and CDR2 sequences are MDHEN and SYDVKM. This CDR3 has 11 residues. Trimming left V 8 bases short and J 2 bases short, with 6 bases between. Here the CDR3 DNA reads TGTGCCAGCTGGGACAACTATGGCTACACCTTC. Amino acid sequence: CASWDNYGYTF.

Judged by abundance, this clonotype is medium-sized. The J gene is TRBJ1-5, the V gene TRBV6-1; tentative D call: TRBD1 (5 bases). The CDR3 runs 13 residues. From germline, CDR1 is MNHNS and CDR2 SASEGT. The germline V and J ends were trimmed by 8 bases and 2 bases, with 10 bases remaining between them. CDR3 sequence reads: CASVSGGNQPQHF. The CDR3 DNA reads as TGTGCCAGCGTGTCGGGGGGCAATCAGCCCCAGCATTTT.

The sample holds a few counts of this clonotype. One base away lies a much larger clone, so this may be a sequencing read error. The genes are TRBV30 and TRBJ2-5, with no clear D. Trimming cost V 5 bases and J 2 bases, with 6 bases left between them. Germline CDR1 and CDR2: GTSNPN and SVGIG (reference sequence). This CDR3 spans 11 amino acids. The CDR3 loop is CAWGIQETQYF. CDR3 nucleotides: TGTGCCTGGGGCATTCAAGAGACCCAGTACTTC.

This rearrangement joins TRBV12-3 or TRBV12-4 to TRBJ1-1; no clear D. Trimming removed 4 bases at V and 5 bases at J, with 11 bases between. There are 13 residues in the CDR3. The CDR3 DNA follows: TGTGCCAGCAGTTCCCTTGCCTGGACTGAAGCTTTCTTT. It translates to CASSSLAWTEAFF.

This clonotype was seen a handful of times. The rearrangement links TRBV7-9 to TRBJ2-2, with D possibly matching TRBD2 (5 bases). CDR3 size: 15 residues. V was cut by 8 bases and J by 1 base, with 14 bases left in between. The germline CDR1 and CDR2 sequences are SEHNR and FQNEAQ (reference sequence). The CDR3, as DNA: TGTGCCAGCCCAACGGGGAATTGGAACACCGGGGAGCTGTTTTTT. As protein: CASPTGNWNTGELFF.

This clonotype was counted ten times or more. V is TRBV10-3 and J is TRBJ2-7; tentative D call: TRBD2 (5 bases). This CDR3 region has 13 residues. V lost 2 bases and J lost 3, with 8 bases in between. CDR1 is ENHRY and CDR2 is SYGVKD in the germline V gene. In nucleotides, the CDR3 is TGTGCCATCAGTGAGGGTCGGGGCTACGAGCAGTACTTC. Translated, it gives CAISEGRGYEQYF.

This clonotype was picked up a small number of times. This rearrangement joins TRBV19 to TRBJ2-2, with a tentative D call TRBD2 (7 bases). This CDR3 is 16 amino acids long. V was cut by 3 bases and J by 4 bases, with 15 bases left in between. The V gene's germline CDR1 is LNHDA and CDR2 SQIVND (reference sequence). The CDR3 DNA follows: TGTGCCAGTAGTATTGGTCGGGGGGCGGTCACCGGGGAGCTGTTTTTT. The encoded protein is CASSIGRGAVTGELFF.

The rearrangement uses TRBV30 and TRBJ2-7; D gene uncertain. CDR1 and CDR2 (germline): GTSNPN, SVGIG (reference sequence). The V gene lost 1 base and the J gene lost 2 bases, with 6 bases spanning the gap. The CDR3 is 12 residues long. CDR3 protein: CAWSGTTYEQYF. In DNA, the CDR3 is TGTGCCTGGAGTGGAACTACCTACGAGCAGTACTTC. The full variable domain, completed using reference TRBV30 and TRBJ2-7, is SQTIHQWPATLVQPVGSPLSLECTVEGTSNPNLYWYRQAAGRGLQLLFYSVGIGQISSEVPQNLSASRPQDRQFILSSKKLLLSDSGFYLCAWSGTTYEQYFGPGTRLTVT.

This clonotype was seen at least ten times. The chain links TRBV2 to TRBJ1-6; D is uncertain. The ends were cut back, 2 bases at V and 0 bases at J, with 8 bases in the middle. Germline V gene data show CDR1 as SNHLY and CDR2 as FYNNEI. The CDR3 consists of 16 residues. The CDR3, as DNA: TGTGCCAGCAGTGAACGAAGGAGCTCCTATAATTCACCCCTCCACTTT. Residues: CASSERRSSYNSPLHF.

There are many counts of this clonotype. The V gene is TRBV6-2 or TRBV6-3, the J gene TRBJ2-5; D is undetermined. Trimming shortened V by 6 bases and J by 2 bases, and 13 bases separated the two germline ends. This CDR3 region has 14 residues. From germline, CDR1 is MNHEY and CDR2 SVGEGT. CDR3 DNA: TGTGCCAGCAGCCCACGTGGACCACAAGAGACCCAGTACTTC. It yields the protein CASSPRGPQETQYF.

The chain is built from TRBV6-5 and TRBJ1-6; D uncertain. V was shortened by 1 base and J by 7 bases, with 2 bases between the two germline ends. The germline V gene has CDR1 MNHEY and CDR2 SVGAGI. This CDR3 region has 12 residues. Here the CDR3 DNA reads TGTGCCAGCAGTTACTTGAATTCACCCCTCCACTTT. Protein product: CASSYLNSPLHF.

In this sample, this clonotype turned up many times. The chain employs TRBV5-1 and TRBJ2-5; either TRBD1 or TRBD2 may supply D (6 bases each). With 5 bases removed from V and 5 bases from J, the gap between germline ends came to 28 bases. CDR3 length: 18 residues. Germline V lookup: CDR1 SGHRS, CDR2 YFSETQ. CDR3 region: CASSQTGTLARGGETQYF. In nucleotides, the CDR3 is TGCGCCAGCAGTCAAACCGGGACCCTAGCGAGAGGGGGTGAGACCCAGTACTTC.

This clonotype appeared many times. J is TRBJ1-2 and V is TRBV9; D possibly corresponds to TRBD1 (6 bases). The CDR3 extends over 14 amino acids. Germline V gene lookup returns CDR1 SGDLS and CDR2 YYNGEE. V was trimmed by 2 bases and J by 4 bases, leaving 12 bases between them. The CDR3 DNA is TGTGCCAGCAGCGTCGGGGGCAGTTCCTATGGCTACACCTTC. Translated: CASSVGGSSYGYTF.